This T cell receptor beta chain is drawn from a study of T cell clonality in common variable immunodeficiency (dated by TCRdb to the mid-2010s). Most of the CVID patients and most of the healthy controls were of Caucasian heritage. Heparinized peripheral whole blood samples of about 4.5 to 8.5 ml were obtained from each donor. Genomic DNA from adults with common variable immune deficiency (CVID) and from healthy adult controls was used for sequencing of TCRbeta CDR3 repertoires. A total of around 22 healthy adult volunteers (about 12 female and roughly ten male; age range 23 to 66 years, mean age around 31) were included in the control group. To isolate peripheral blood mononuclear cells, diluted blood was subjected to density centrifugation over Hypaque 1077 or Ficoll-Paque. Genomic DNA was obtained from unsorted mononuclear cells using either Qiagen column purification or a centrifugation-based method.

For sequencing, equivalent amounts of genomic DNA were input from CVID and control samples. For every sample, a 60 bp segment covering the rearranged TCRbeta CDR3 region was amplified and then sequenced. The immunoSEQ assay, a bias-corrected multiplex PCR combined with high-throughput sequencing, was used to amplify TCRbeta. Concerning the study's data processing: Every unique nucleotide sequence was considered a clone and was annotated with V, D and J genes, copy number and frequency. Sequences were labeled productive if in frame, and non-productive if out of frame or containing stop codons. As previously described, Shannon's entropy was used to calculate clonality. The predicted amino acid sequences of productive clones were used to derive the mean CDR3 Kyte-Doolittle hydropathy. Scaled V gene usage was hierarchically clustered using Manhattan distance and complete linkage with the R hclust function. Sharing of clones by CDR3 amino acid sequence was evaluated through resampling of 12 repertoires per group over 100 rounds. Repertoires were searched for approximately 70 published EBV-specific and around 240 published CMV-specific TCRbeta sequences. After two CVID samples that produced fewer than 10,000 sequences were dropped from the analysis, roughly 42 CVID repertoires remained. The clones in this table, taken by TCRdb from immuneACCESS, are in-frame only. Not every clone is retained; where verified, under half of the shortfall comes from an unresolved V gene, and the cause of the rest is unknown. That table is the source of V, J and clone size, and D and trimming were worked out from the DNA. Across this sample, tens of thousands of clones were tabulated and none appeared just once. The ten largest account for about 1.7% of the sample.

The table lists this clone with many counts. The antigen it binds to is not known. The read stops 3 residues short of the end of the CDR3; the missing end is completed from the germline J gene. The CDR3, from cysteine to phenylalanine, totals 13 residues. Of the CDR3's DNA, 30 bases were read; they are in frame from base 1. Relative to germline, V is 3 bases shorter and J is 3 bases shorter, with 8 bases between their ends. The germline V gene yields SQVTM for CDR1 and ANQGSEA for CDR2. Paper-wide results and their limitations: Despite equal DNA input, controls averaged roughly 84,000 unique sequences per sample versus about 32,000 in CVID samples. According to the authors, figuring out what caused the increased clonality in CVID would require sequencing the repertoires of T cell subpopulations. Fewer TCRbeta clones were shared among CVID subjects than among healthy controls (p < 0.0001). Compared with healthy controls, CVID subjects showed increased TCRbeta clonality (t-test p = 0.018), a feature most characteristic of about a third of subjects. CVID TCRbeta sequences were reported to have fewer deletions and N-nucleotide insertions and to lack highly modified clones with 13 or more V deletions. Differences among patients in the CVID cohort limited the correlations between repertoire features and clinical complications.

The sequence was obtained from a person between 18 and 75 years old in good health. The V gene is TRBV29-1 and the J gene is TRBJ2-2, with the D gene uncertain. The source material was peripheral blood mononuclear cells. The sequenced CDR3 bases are TGCAGCGTTGATACCGGGTACACCGGGGAG. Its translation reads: CSVDTGYTGE. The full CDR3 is CSVDTGYTGELFF.